The 25 T cell receptor beta chains presented below share a single source sample, sequenced in a study of T-cell memory formation after mild COVID-19. TCRdb analysed the 5' RACE reads with MiXCR anew, one entry per CDR3 protein. This table holds some 280,000 distinct CDR3 sequences, around 16% found once. The sample comprised PBMCs or a T cell subset sorted from them (not recorded which). Receptor source: a man aged 18 to 30 who had mild COVID-19 (a few samples of this study predate the infection). Cell type and time point are not known.

The chain joins TRBV15 to TRBJ1-6; D not certain. V was trimmed by 6 bases and J by 7 bases, leaving 10 bases between them. This CDR3 is built from 13 residues. The V gene's germline CDR1 is LNHNV and CDR2 YYDKDF (reference sequence). CDR3: CATREIRNSPLHF. In DNA form, the CDR3 reads TGTGCCACCAGGGAAATTCGGAATTCACCCCTCCACTTT.

This clonotype showed up just a few times. The V call is TRBV25-1, the J call TRBJ2-5; TRBD1 matches 10 bases. The V segment lost 1 base and the J segment 4 bases; nucleotides outside the gene matches: 3. The germline V gene encodes CDR1 MGHDK and CDR2 SYGVNS. This CDR3 region has 15 residues. The CDR3 DNA reads TGTGCCAGCAGTGAATGGGGGACAGGGGTAGAGACCCAGTACTTC. It specifies CASSEWGTGVETQYF.

The chain joins TRBV5-5 to TRBJ2-3, with D perhaps given as TRBD1 or TRBD2 (5 bases each). The germline V and J ends were trimmed by 1 base and 0 bases, with 15 bases remaining between them. The CDR3 covers 17 residues. Germline values: CDR1 SGHKS, CDR2 YYEKEE (reference sequence). The CDR3 coding sequence is TGTGCCAGCAGCTTGCGAGGGGCCTTAGGTAGCACAGATACGCAGTATTTT. The encoded protein is CASSLRGALGSTDTQYF. Complete variable domain (other parts from reference TRBV5-5 and TRBJ2-3): DAGVTQSPTHLIKTRGQQVTLRCSPISGHKSVSWYQQVLGQGPQFIFQYYEKEERGRGNFPDRFSARQFPNYSSELNVNALLLGDSALYLCASSLRGALGSTDTQYFGPGTRLTVL.

The CDR3 DNA reads TGTGCCAGTGGCGTGTGGGGGCTTGGAAACACCATATATTTT. Its translation: CASGVWGLGNTIYF. The V and J genes are TRBV12-3 or TRBV12-4 and TRBJ1-3; D might be TRBD1 (6 bases). The CDR3 has 14 amino acids. Between the trimmed V and J ends, which lost 9 bases and 3 bases, there was a span of 15 bases.

The CDR3 region is CASSLIGLQETQYF. In nucleotides, the CDR3 is TGTGCCAGCAGCCTGATAGGGTTACAAGAGACCCAGTACTTC. The V gene is TRBV7-2, the J gene TRBJ2-5; no definite D call. The CDR3 contains 14 residues. The ends were cut back, 5 bases at V and 2 bases at J, with 12 bases in the middle. Germline CDR1 is SGHTA and CDR2 is FQGNSA.

There are many counts of this clonotype. The J gene is TRBJ2-1, the V gene TRBV5-5, with D uncertain. CDR3 length: 14 amino acids. V shed 0 bases and J shed 2 bases, with 6 bases lying between them. Germline assignment: CDR1 SGHKS and CDR2 YYEKEE (reference sequence). For the CDR3, the DNA is TGTGCCAGCAGCTTGGACACCCCCTACAATGAGCAGTTCTTC. Translated: CASSLDTPYNEQFF.

A few counts support this clonotype. The chain couples TRBV20-1 to TRBJ1-5, with D tentatively TRBD1 (6 bases). The CDR3 has 14 amino acids. The V gene's germline CDR1 is DFQATT and CDR2 SNEGSKA (reference sequence). The V end was cut by 4 bases, the J end by 0 bases, with 10 bases between. The CDR3 here is CSATRGGSNQPQHF. CDR3 sequence (DNA): TGCAGTGCTACAAGAGGGGGTAGCAATCAGCCCCAGCATTTT.

This clonotype was seen a handful of times. V gene TRBV6-1 combines with J gene TRBJ1-5; D call uncertain. V dropped 5 bases and J dropped 7 bases, with 21 bases sitting between them. Germline V gene sequence: CDR1 MNHNS, CDR2 SASEGT. The CDR3 runs to 16 residues. The CDR3 DNA follows: TGTGCCAGCAGTCCCCCGGGGATGGGGTTCCGGCAGCCCCAGCATTTT. Protein product: CASSPPGMGFRQPQHF.

This chain joins TRBV5-1 and TRBJ2-7, with D uncertain. V shed 0 bases and J shed 5 bases, with 12 bases lying between them. The CDR3 loop spans 14 amino acids. The germline gives CDR1 SGHRS, CDR2 YFSETQ. In DNA, the CDR3 is TGCGCCAGCAGCTTGGAAGTACTACCCAACGAGCAGTACTTC. Protein: CASSLEVLPNEQYF.

The chain couples TRBV2 to TRBJ2-7; 10 nucleotides line up with TRBD2. CDR1 and CDR2 (germline): SNHLY, FYNNEI. CDR3 size: 13 residues. V was clipped by 6 bases and J by 4 bases; unmatched bases: 3. This CDR3 is CASRWTSGYEQYF. The CDR3 DNA reads TGTGCCAGCAGGTGGACTAGCGGATACGAGCAGTACTTC.

V usage is TRBV7-3 and J usage is TRBJ2-3; TRBD2 is a possible D gene (5 bases). Germline V gene sequence: CDR1 SGHTA, CDR2 FQGTGA. Trimming removed 5 bases at V and 4 bases at J, with 13 bases between. This CDR3 comprises 14 residues. The CDR3 sequence is CASSPSLAADTQYF. The CDR3 nucleotides read TGTGCCAGCAGCCCCTCGCTAGCTGCAGATACGCAGTATTTT.

A few counts support this clonotype. CDR3 in DNA: TGTGCCAGCTCTCCCGACAGGCAAAACACCATATATTTT. Translated: CASSPDRQNTIYF. This chain connects TRBV18 to TRBJ1-3, with D perhaps TRBD1 (6 bases). Trimming shortened V by 6 bases and J by 6 bases, and 12 bases separated the two germline ends. The CDR3 has 13 residues. CDR1 KGHSH and CDR2 LQKENI come from the germline V gene.

This clonotype has only a few counts. V is TRBV20-1 and J is TRBJ2-4; either TRBD1 or TRBD2 may fit D (5 bases each). CDR1 is DFQATT and CDR2 is SNEGSKA in the germline V gene (reference sequence). CDR3 length: 13 residues. Trimming removed 6 bases from V and 1 base from J, with 10 bases in between. The CDR3 DNA follows: TGCAGTGCCACCGAGGGGGCCAAAAACATTCAGTACTTC. This codes for CSATEGAKNIQYF.

This clonotype was seen repeatedly, ten times or more. The genes are TRBV5-1 and TRBJ2-1; 12 bases map to TRBD2. With V trimmed by 4 bases and J by 5 bases, 10 bases remained unmatched. Germline V lookup: CDR1 SGHRS, CDR2 YFSETQ. This CDR3 is built from 17 residues. CDR3 residues: CASSLRLAGDNDNEQFF. The CDR3 DNA reads as TGCGCCAGCAGCCTACGACTAGCGGGGGATAACGACAATGAGCAGTTCTTC.

The chain couples TRBV28 to TRBJ2-1; D gene unclear. CDR3 size: 12 residues. Trimming removed 5 bases from V and 6 bases from J, with 8 bases in between. Germline assignment: CDR1 MDHEN and CDR2 SYDVKM. DNA of the CDR3: TGTGCCAGCAGTGGGGTCACCAATGAGCAGTTCTTC. It encodes CASSGVTNEQFF.

This clonotype turned up a few times. The chain is built from TRBV7-2 and TRBJ2-7; D gene unclear. V lost 5 bases, J lost 0 bases, and 8 bases lay in between. There are 13 residues in the CDR3. The germline V gene encodes CDR1 SGHTA and CDR2 FQGNSA. The CDR3 DNA follows: TGTGCCAGCAGCGCCCCTGGCTCCTACGAGCAGTACTTC. Translating it yields CASSAPGSYEQYF.

The genes are TRBV12-3 or TRBV12-4 and TRBJ1-2; D unclear. The CDR3 is 13 amino acids. Trimming shortened V by 2 bases and J by 4 bases, and 8 bases separated the two germline ends. The CDR3 loop reads CASSLMRVYGYTF. DNA for the CDR3: TGTGCCAGCAGTTTAATGAGGGTCTATGGCTACACCTTC.

The chain couples TRBV5-1 to TRBJ2-3, with D possibly called TRBD1 or TRBD2 (6 bases each). The CDR3 runs to 16 residues. From germline, CDR1 is SGHRS and CDR2 YFSETQ. Between the trimmed V and J ends, which lost 1 base and 3 bases, there was a span of 15 bases. The CDR3 nucleotides read TGCGCCAGCAGCTTGTGGCGCGGGACATTAACAGATACGCAGTATTTT. It yields the protein CASSLWRGTLTDTQYF.

There are a few counts of this clonotype. The chain couples TRBV7-2 to TRBJ1-2, with TRBD1 matching 11 bases. The V gene end was trimmed by 5 bases and the J gene end by 1 base; junction bases not matched to a gene: 3. This CDR3 region has 15 residues. CDR1 is SGHTA and CDR2 is FQGNSA in the germline V gene. DNA for the CDR3: TGTGCCAGCAGCCGGGGACAGGGGGGTAACTATGGCTACACCTTC. Translated: CASSRGQGGNYGYTF.

J is TRBJ1-1 and V is TRBV12-3 or TRBV12-4; D is perhaps TRBD1 (6 bases). Trimming took 11 bases from V and 9 from J, leaving 22 bases between them. The CDR3 is 13 amino acids. The DNA of the CDR3 is TGTGCCGCCAGCAGTCTGGACAGCGAGAAAGCTTTCTTT. It specifies CAASSLDSEKAFF.

The chain links TRBV7-9 to TRBJ2-5; TRBD1 is a possible D gene (5 bases). The V gene's germline CDR1 is SEHNR and CDR2 FQNEAQ (reference sequence). Trimming pared 5 bases from V and 2 bases from J, leaving 9 bases between. The CDR3 has 13 amino acids. The CDR3 DNA reads as TGTGCCAGCAGCCGTCGACAGCAAGAGACCCAGTACTTC. Its translation is CASSRRQQETQYF.

V gene TRBV18 combines with J gene TRBJ1-5; 9 positions agree with TRBD1. Trimming removed 5 bases from V and 7 bases from J; junction bases left unmatched: 9. The CDR3 is 15 amino acids. The V gene's germline CDR1 is KGHSH and CDR2 LQKENI. The CDR3 sequence is CASSSDRGSGQPQHF. CDR3 coding DNA: TGTGCCAGCTCATCGGACAGGGGAAGCGGGCAGCCCCAGCATTTT.

This chain uses TRBV18 with TRBJ2-7; 7 bases match TRBD1. Germline V gives CDR1 KGHSH, CDR2 LQKENI. The CDR3 has 12 residues. The ends lost 6 bases at V and 5 bases at J; junction bases unmatched: 4. The CDR3 sequence is CASSPDRDEQYV. As DNA, the CDR3 is TGTGCCAGCTCTCCAGACAGGGACGAGCAGTACGTC.

The chain links TRBV11-2 to TRBJ2-6; D uncertain. CDR3 length: 19 residues. V lost 4 bases and J lost 0, with 19 bases in between. Germline V gene sequence: CDR1 SGHAT, CDR2 FQNNGV. The CDR3 DNA reads as TGTGCCAGCAGCTCACTGAGGTCTGGATTCAACTCTGGGGCCAACGTCCTGACTTTC. Amino acid sequence: CASSSLRSGFNSGANVLTF.

Written as DNA, the CDR3 is TGCGCCAGCAGCCAAGTTCCAGGGGGAACTGAAGCTTTCTTT. Translated, it gives CASSQVPGGTEAFF. The chain carries TRBV4-1 and TRBJ1-1; TRBD1 matches at 7 bases. Germline V gene data show CDR1 as MGHRA and CDR2 as YSYEKL. The CDR3 runs 14 residues. Unmatched junction bases numbered 4, after V lost 1 base and J lost 5 bases.